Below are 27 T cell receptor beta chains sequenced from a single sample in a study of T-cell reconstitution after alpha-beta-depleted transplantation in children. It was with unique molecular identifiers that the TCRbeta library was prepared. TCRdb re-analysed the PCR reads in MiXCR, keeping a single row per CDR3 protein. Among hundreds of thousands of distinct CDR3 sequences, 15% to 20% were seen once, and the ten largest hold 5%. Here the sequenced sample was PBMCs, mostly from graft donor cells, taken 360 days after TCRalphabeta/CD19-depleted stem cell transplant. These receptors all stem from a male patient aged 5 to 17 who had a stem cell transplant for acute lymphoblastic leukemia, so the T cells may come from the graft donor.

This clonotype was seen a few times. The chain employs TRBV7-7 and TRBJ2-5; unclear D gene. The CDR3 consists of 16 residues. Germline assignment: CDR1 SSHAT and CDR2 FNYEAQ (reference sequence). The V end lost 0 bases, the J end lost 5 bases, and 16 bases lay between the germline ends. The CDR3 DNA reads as TGTGCCAGCAGCTTAGCGAATGGACCCCCGGGCGAGACCCAGTACTTC. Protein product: CASSLANGPPGETQYF.

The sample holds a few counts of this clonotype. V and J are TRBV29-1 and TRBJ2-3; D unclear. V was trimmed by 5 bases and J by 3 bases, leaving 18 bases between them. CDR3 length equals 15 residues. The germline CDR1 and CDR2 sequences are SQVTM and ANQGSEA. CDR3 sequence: CSVSSRAQETDTQYF. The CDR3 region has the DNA TGCAGCGTTTCCAGCCGGGCCCAGGAGACAGATACGCAGTATTTT.

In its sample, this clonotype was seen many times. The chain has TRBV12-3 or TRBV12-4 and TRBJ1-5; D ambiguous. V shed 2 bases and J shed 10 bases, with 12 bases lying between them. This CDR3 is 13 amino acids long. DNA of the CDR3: TGTGCCAGCAGTTTACGTGGTATTGGACCCCAGCATTTT. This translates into CASSLRGIGPQHF.

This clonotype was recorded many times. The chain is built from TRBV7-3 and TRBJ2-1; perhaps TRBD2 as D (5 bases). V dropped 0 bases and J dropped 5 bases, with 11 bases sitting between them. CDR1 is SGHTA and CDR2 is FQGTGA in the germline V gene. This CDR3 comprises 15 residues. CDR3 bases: TGTGCCAGCAGCTTAACAAGACTAACGGACAATGAGCAGTTCTTC. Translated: CASSLTRLTDNEQFF.

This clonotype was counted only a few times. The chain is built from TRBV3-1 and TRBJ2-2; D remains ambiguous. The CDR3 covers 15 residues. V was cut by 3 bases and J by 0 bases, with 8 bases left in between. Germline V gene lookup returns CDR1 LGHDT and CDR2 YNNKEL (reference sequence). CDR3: CASSQDGTNTGELFF. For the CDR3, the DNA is TGTGCCAGCAGCCAGGACGGAACGAACACCGGGGAGCTGTTTTTT.

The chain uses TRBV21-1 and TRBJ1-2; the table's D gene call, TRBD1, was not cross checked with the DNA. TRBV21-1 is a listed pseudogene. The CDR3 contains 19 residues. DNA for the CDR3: TGTGCCAGCAAATCCGAACAAGGGACCAACTTATTCGGGTGCTATGGCTACACCTTC. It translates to CASKSEQGTNLFGCYGYTF.

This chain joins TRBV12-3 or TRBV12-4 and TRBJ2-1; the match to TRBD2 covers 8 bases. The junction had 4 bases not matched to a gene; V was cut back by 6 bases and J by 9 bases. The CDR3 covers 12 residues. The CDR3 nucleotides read TGTGCCAGCAGCCCGGCGGGGGGTGAGCAGTTCTTC. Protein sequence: CASSPAGGEQFF.

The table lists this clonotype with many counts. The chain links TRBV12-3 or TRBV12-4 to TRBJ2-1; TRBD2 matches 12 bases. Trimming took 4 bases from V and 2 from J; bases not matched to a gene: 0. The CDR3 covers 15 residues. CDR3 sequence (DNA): TGTGCCAGCAGTTCTAGCGGGAGGGCCTACAATGAGCAGTTCTTC. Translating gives CASSSSGRAYNEQFF.

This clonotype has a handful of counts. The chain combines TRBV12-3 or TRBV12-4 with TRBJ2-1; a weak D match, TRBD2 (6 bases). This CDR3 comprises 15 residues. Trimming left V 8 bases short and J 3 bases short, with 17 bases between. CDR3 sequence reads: CASQLAPVGYNEQFF. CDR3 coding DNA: TGTGCCAGCCAACTAGCTCCAGTGGGCTACAATGAGCAGTTCTTC.

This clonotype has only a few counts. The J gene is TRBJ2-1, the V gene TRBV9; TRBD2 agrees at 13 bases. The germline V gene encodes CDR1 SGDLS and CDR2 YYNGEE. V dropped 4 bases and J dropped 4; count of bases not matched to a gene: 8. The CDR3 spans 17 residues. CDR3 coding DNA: TGTGCCAGCAGCCCAACCCCGGGACTAGCGGGATACAATGAGCAGTTCTTC. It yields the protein CASSPTPGLAGYNEQFF.

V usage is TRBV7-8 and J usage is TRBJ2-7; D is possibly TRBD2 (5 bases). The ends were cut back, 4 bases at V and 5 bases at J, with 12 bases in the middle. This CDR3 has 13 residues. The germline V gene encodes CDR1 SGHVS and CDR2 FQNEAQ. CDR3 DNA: TGTGCCAGCAGCTCCGGGAACGGCGACGAGCAGTACTTC. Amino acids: CASSSGNGDEQYF.

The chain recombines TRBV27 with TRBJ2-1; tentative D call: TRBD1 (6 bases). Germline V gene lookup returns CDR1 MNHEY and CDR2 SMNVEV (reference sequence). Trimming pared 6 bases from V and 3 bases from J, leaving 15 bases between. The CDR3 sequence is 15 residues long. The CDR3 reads CASSKLEGGYNEQFF. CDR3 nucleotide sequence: TGTGCCAGCAGCAAACTAGAAGGGGGCTACAATGAGCAGTTCTTC.

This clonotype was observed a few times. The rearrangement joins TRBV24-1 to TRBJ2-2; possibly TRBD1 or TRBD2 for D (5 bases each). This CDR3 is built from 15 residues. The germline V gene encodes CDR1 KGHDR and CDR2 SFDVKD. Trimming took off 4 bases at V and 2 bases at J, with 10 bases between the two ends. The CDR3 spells CATSDRDANTGELFF. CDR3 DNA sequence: TGTGCCACCAGTGACCGGGACGCCAACACCGGGGAGCTGTTTTTT.

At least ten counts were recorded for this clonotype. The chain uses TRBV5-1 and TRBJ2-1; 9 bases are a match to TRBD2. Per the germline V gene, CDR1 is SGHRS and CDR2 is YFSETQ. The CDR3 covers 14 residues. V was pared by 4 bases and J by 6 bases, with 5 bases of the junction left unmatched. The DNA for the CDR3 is TGCGCCAGCAGCCGGACTAGCGCAGGCAATGAGCAGTTCTTC. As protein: CASSRTSAGNEQFF.

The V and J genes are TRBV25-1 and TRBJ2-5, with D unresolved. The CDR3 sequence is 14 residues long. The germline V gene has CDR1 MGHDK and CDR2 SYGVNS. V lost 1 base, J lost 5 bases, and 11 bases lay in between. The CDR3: CASSEFMGMETQYF. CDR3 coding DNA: TGTGCCAGCAGTGAATTTATGGGAATGGAGACCCAGTACTTC.

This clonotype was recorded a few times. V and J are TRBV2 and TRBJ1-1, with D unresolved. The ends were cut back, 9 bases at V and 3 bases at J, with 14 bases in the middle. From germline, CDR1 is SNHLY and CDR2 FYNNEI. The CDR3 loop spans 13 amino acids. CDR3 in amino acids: CARTPFDYTEAFF. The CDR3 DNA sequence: TGTGCCAGAACCCCTTTTGATTACACTGAAGCTTTCTTT.

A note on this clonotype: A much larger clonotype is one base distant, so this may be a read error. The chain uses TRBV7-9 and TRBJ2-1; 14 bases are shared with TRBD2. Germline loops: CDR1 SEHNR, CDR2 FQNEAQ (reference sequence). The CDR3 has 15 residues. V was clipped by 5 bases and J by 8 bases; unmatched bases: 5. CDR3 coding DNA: TGTGCCAGCAGCAGGGGACTAGCGGGAGTTGATGAGCAGTTCTTC. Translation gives CASSRGLAGVDEQFF.

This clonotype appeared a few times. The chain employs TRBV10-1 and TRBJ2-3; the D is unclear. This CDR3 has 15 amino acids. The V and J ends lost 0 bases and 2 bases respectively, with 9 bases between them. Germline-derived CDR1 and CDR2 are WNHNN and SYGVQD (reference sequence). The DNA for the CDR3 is TGCGCCAGCAGTGAGTCTCCTGGAAACACAGATACGCAGTATTTT. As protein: CASSESPGNTDTQYF.

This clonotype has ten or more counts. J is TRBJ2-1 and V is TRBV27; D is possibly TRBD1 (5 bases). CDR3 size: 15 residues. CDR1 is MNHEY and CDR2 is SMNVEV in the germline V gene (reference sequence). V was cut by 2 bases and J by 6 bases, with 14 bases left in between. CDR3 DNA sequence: TGTGCCAGCAGTTTACAACAGGTCTATTCCAATGAGCAGTTCTTC. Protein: CASSLQQVYSNEQFF.

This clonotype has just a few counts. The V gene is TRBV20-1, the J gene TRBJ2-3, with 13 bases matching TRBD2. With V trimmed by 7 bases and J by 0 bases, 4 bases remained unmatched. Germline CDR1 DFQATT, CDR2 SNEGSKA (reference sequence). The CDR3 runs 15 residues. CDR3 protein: CSEGLAGDSTDTQYF. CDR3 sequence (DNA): TGCAGTGAAGGACTAGCGGGAGACAGCACAGATACGCAGTATTTT.

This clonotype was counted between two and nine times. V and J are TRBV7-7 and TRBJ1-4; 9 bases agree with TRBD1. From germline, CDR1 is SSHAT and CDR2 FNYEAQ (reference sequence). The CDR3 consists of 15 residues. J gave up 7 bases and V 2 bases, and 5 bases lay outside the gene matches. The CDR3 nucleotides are TGTGCCAGCAGCTTAAATGGACAGGGGAGTGAAAAACTGTTTTTT. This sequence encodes CASSLNGQGSEKLFF. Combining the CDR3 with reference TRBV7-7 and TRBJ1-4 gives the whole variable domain GAGVSQSPRYKVTKRGQDVTLRCDPISSHATLYWYQQALGQGPEFLTYFNYEAQPDKSGLPSDRFSAERPEGSISTLTIQRTEQRDSAMYRCASSLNGQGSEKLFFGSGTQLSVL.

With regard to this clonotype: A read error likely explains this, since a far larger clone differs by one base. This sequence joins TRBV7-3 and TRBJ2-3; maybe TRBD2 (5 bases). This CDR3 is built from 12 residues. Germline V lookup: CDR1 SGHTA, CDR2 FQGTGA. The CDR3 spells CAGSLTGDTQYF. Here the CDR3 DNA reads TGTGCCGGCAGCTTAACGGGGGATACGCAGTATTTT.

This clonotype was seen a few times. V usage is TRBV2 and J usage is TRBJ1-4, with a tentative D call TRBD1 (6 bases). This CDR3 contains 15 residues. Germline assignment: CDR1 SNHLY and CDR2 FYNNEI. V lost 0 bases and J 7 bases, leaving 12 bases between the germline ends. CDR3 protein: CASSEAGGGTEKLFF. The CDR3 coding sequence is TGTGCCAGCAGTGAAGCGGGGGGCGGTACTGAAAAACTGTTTTTT.

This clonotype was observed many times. CDR3: CASSLGTSEQYF. The CDR3 coding sequence is TGTGCCAGCAGCCTTGGGACTTCCGAGCAGTACTTC. The V call is TRBV27, the J call TRBJ2-7; possibly TRBD2 for D (6 bases). The CDR3 runs 12 residues. Germline CDR1 reads MNHEY; CDR2 reads SMNVEV (reference sequence). Deletions cut 6 bases from V and 6 bases from J, with 12 bases between.

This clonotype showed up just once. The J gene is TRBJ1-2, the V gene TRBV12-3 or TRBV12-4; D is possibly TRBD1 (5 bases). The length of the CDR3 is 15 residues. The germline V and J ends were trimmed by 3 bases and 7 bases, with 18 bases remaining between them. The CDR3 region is CASSFPPIGTSGYTF. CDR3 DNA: TGTGCCAGCAGTTTCCCCCCAATCGGGACCAGTGGCTACACCTTC.

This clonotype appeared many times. CDR3 sequence reads: CASRNPGGGKTQYF. The CDR3 DNA reads TGTGCCAGCAGGAATCCAGGGGGCGGGAAGACCCAGTACTTC. This chain uses TRBV28 with TRBJ2-5, with 8 bases matching TRBD1. This CDR3 spans 14 amino acids. Germline CDR1 is MDHEN and CDR2 is SYDVKM. V was clipped by 6 bases and J by 6 bases; unmatched bases: 9.

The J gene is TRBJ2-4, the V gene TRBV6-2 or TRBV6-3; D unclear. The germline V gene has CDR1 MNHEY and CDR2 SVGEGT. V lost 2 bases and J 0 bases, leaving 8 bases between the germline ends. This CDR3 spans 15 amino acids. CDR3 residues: CASSYLRVAKNIQYF. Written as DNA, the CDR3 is TGTGCCAGCAGTTACCTCCGGGTAGCCAAAAACATTCAGTACTTC.